This TCR beta chain was profiled in a study of beta chain features in type 1 diabetes (dated 2018 in TCRdb). Background on the whole study: Patients and healthy donors did not differ in mean age, gender distribution, total cell number or subset yield. A total of just under 110,000,000 sorted cells were examined across all samples, and RNA yield correlated strongly with the number of cells per subset. Regulatory and stem cell-like memory subsets were obtained from only 8 patients and about 8 healthy donors, while naive and central memory subsets were obtained from all 30 or so donors. The study compared TCRB repertoires of sorted circulating CD4+ T cell subsets between recently diagnosed type 1 diabetes patients and matched healthy donors.

The entire amount of isolated RNA was reverse transcribed using the High Capacity cDNA Reverse Transcription Kit, so the sequenced TCRB transcripts were expressed ones. Naive, central memory and regulatory T cell samples underwent deep immunoSEQ sequencing, averaging about 3.57 million total reads per sample. After sorted cells were lysed in RLT buffer, RNA was extracted with DNase-treated RNeasy Micro or Mini kits, with the choice depending on cell number. Each cell subset was processed on its own to prevent cross-contamination, while patient and healthy donor samples were processed together. TCRB sequences were amplified from cDNA with the immunoSEQ multiplex PCR, producing 87-bp fragments spanning the CDR3 region. The amplicons were sequenced using the Illumina HiSeq platform. As for the authors' bioinformatics: PCR bias was computationally corrected using synthetic template baselines, reads within Hamming distance 2 were collapsed, and singletons that could not be merged were discarded. Reads were aligned to IMGT to assign V, D and J genes, CDR3 length, and insertions or deletions at six rearrangement sites. Within each subset, clonotype counts were normalized to sorted cell number, and only after that were true diversity and Gini coefficients computed with the tcR R package. Repertoire sharing was quantified using the overlap coefficient calculated on TCRB nucleotide sequences. This is the immuneACCESS table as TCRdb keeps it, with only in-frame sequences that have V and J called. A part of the clones is gone; compared with another copy, unresolved V genes explain less than half, and the rest is unexplained. That table supplies the V and J calls and clone size; D and trimming were determined from the DNA. Counted in this sample were 200,000 to 300,000 clones; 25% to 30% of them appeared once. The ten largest clonotypes hold 4% of the sample.

From each donor, a single peripheral blood sample of approximately 110 mL on average was drawn into heparinised tubes. A BD FACSAria II was used to sort naive, central memory, regulatory and stem cell-like memory CD4+ T cells with a panel that included CD45RO, CCR7, CD25, CD127, CD95 and CD27. Every sorted population had a purity above 95%. PBMCs were isolated immediately by Lymphoprep density gradient centrifugation and stained directly without culture. So that batch effects would be minimized, each experiment stained and sorted samples in pairs, pairing one healthy donor with one patient. With regard to this clone: Its antigen is currently not known. No much larger clone exists at a distance of one base, and base qualities are not known.

Broad study findings and their caveats: At VDJ recombination sites, patients with type 1 diabetes made fewer insertions and deleted more nucleotides, a pattern implying thymic rearrangement abnormalities. HLA sub-analyses involved small numbers of individuals, so any influence of HLA type on TCRB rearrangement remained unresolved. Because cDNA rather than genomic DNA was sequenced, highly expressing activated cells could have been over-represented, although no difference in activation and CD3 levels was found between groups. The naive, central memory and regulatory TCRB repertoires appeared to resemble one another more closely among patients than among healthy donors. Shorter templates might have been favored by PCR, but patient and control samples were amplified and corrected together, so both groups would have been affected equally by any skew. A moderate but significant shortening of TCRB CDR3 length was observed in type 1 diabetes patients in all four CD4+ subsets.

From the germline V gene (reference sequence), CDR1 is GTSNPN and CDR2 is SVGIG. The CDR3 contains 15 residues, cysteine and phenylalanine counted. Just the 45-base CDR3 DNA is kept, in frame starting at base 1. V loses 0 bases, J loses 5 bases, and the germline ends lie 13 bases apart. This clonotype was sampled from a man younger than 45 in good health. This chain joins TRBV30 to TRBJ2-2; the D gene lacks a confident call. The specimen sequenced was central memory CD4+ T cells from blood. The CDR3 protein is CAWSVMGLKTGELFF. DNA sequence: TGTGCCTGGAGTGTAATGGGATTGAAGACCGGGGAGCTGTTTTTT. The reference TRBV30 and TRBJ2-2 proteins fill in what lies around the CDR3, so the full variable domain reads SQTIHQWPATLVQPVGSPLSLECTVEGTSNPNLYWYRQAAGRGLQLLFYSVGIGQISSEVPQNLSASRPQDRQFILSSKKLLLSDSGFYLCAWSVMGLKTGELFFGEGSRLTVL.